Presented here are 5 T cell receptor beta chains from one specimen sequenced in a study of T-cell memory formation after mild COVID-19. In TCRdb, the 5' RACE reads were re-called with MiXCR into one record per CDR3 protein. Of about 350,000 distinct CDR3 sequences in the sample, roughly 14% are singletons; the top ten hold about 22%. Specimen: PBMCs or a T cell subset sorted from them (not recorded which). The source of these receptors is a man younger than 30 who had mild COVID-19 (a few samples of this study predate the infection). Cell type and time point are not known.

The gene calls are TRBV9 and TRBJ2-5; no definite D call. V lost 2 bases to trimming and J lost 0 bases, with 8 bases between them. The CDR3 sequence is 14 residues long. Germline assignment: CDR1 SGDLS and CDR2 YYNGEE. CDR3 region: CASSVEWNQETQYF. Written as DNA, the CDR3 is TGTGCCAGCAGCGTCGAGTGGAACCAAGAGACCCAGTACTTC.

The chain links TRBV7-9 to TRBJ1-1; no definite D call. The CDR3 runs 11 residues. Trimming shortened V by 4 bases and J by 7 bases, and 7 bases separated the two germline ends. Germline V gives CDR1 SEHNR, CDR2 FQNEAQ (reference sequence). The CDR3, as DNA: TGTGCCAGCAGCTCCCCGCTTGAAGCTTTCTTT. This codes for CASSSPLEAFF. Full variable domain (rest looked up from reference TRBV7-9 and TRBJ1-1): DTGVSQNPRHKITKRGQNVTFRCDPISEHNRLYWYRQTLGQGPEFLTYFQNEAQLEKSRLLSDRFSAERPKGSFSTLEIQRTEQGDSAMYLCASSSPLEAFFGQGTRLTVV.

V usage is TRBV6-5 and J usage is TRBJ2-2, with D perhaps TRBD2 (6 bases). Trimming cost V 2 bases and J 7 bases, with 14 bases left between them. This CDR3 comprises 15 residues. The germline CDR1 and CDR2 sequences are MNHEY and SVGAGI. The CDR3: CASSYRTGVVGELFF. Written as DNA, the CDR3 is TGTGCCAGCAGTTACCGAACGGGGGTGGTCGGGGAGCTGTTTTTT.

This clonotype was seen at least ten times. This rearrangement joins TRBV5-1 to TRBJ1-6; D gene ambiguous. V was shortened by 0 bases and J by 6 bases, with 10 bases between the two germline ends. Germline CDR1 SGHRS, CDR2 YFSETQ. The length of the CDR3 is 15 residues. As DNA, the CDR3 is TGCGCCAGCAGCTTGGAGGGAATTACTAATTCACCCCTCCACTTT. Protein: CASSLEGITNSPLHF.

This chain links TRBV4-3 with TRBJ2-3, with 8 bases identical to TRBD2. The V and J ends lost 3 bases and 4 bases, in that order; junction bases with no gene match: 3. Germline CDR1 reads LGHNA; CDR2 reads YSLEER. The CDR3 is made up of 14 amino acids. In DNA form, the CDR3 reads TGCGCCAGCAGCCAGAGCGGGGGCCCAGATACGCAGTATTTT. Translated, it gives CASSQSGGPDTQYF.